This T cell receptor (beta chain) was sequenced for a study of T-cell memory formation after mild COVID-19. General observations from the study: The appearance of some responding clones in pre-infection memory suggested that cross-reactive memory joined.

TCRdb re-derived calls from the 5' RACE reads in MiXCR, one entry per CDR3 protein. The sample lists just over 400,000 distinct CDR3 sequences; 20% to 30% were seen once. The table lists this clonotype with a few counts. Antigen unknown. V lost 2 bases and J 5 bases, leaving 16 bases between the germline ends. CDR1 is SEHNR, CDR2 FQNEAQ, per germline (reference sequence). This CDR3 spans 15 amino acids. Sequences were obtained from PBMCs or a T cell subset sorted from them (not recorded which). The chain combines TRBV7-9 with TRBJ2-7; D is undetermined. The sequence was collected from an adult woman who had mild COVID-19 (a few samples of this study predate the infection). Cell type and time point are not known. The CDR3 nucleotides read TGTGCCAGCAGCTTACGATCCGGTTTCCAGAACGAGCAGTACTTC. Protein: CASSLRSGFQNEQYF.